What follows describes a single T cell receptor (beta chain). The antigen this receptor binds is unknown. No much larger clonotype is one base removed from it; base qualities were not supplied. This record belongs to a study of blood T cells in healthy people across ages (dated by TCRdb to between 2014 and 2016). About the full investigation: In model experiments, template switching captured roughly one uniquely barcoded TCR beta cDNA molecule for every two T cells. To track age-related changes in TCR beta repertoire diversity, the study relied on deep sequencing normalized with unique cDNA molecular identifiers. The donors were divided into four age groups: young (average roughly 15 years), middle-aged (about 39), aged (roughly 66) and long-lived (about 80). Donors of different ages were randomly distributed across sequencing lanes to avoid experimental bias. The study analyzed two additional independent replicas of 1 million unique cDNA reads from the same blood draw for two donors, one aged 18 to 29 and one aged 80 or older.

Library construction relied on 5' RACE. Instrument used: Illumina HiSeq 2500. A second 7 to 11 cycle PCR used a sample-barcoded 5' primer and a J-beta primer mix. A unique molecular identifier was introduced onto each TCR beta cDNA molecule by a template-switch 5' adaptor carrying 12 random nucleotides. Each sample yielded at least 3 million CDR3-containing paired-end reads. First-strand cDNA synthesis was performed from all RNA using the Mint cDNA synthesis kit, with priming by a TRBC-specific oligonucleotide. All cDNA was treated with uracil-DNA glycosylase and then went through a first 18-cycle PCR with the universal primers M1SS and BC2_uni_R. Under the source paper's analysis protocol: For normalization, 1 million high-quality reads, each with a distinct molecular identifier, were randomly selected from each sample. Instead of being binned into consensus sequences, reads with shared molecular identifiers were discarded. CDR3 identification, clonotype clustering and error correction used MiTCR with a Q25 quality threshold and the strictest error-elimination algorithm. A nonparametric unseen species model using Euler transformation provided a lower-bound estimate of total TCR beta diversity. The public reads were reprocessed in TCRdb via fastp at Q25 and MiXCR, keeping in-frame beta chains. All rows with the same CDR3 protein become a single entry with the most common DNA and genes. The authors' filters were not applied to this entry. For this sample there are about 1 million distinct CDR3 sequences; less than 50% appear just once. The ten largest clonotypes hold 18% of the sample.

The investigation overall reported the following: Compared with the aged group, the long-lived group had more naive CD4+ T cells, fewer expanded clones and increased TCR diversity, suggesting age selection. Observed TCR beta diversity correlated strongly with the percentage of naive T cells measured by flow cytometry. Conclusive comparison of naive and antigen-experienced compartments was prevented by the profiling of bulk unsorted PBMCs. Because donor CMV infection status was unknown, age-related changes in expanded clonotypes were potentially confounded. As age increased, observed TCR beta diversity per million T cells dropped in a roughly linear way, and a significant reduction was already evident by age 40. Estimates of total diversity from one million sequenced T cells were regarded as lower bounds and underestimates.

The CDR3 numbers 12 residues from cysteine through phenylalanine. Only the CDR3 part of the read is kept: 36 bases, read in frame from the first base. The germline V end is reduced by 6 bases and the J end by 8 bases; junction bases left unmatched: 5. CDR1 is given as MDHEN and CDR2 as SYDVKM, both from the germline V gene. Systemically healthy Caucasian individuals from Russia, some 40 in total and aged roughly 6 to 95 years, were included as donors. Each donor gave around 9.8 milliliters of peripheral blood, collected into EDTA-treated Vacutainer tubes. Ficoll-Paque density-gradient centrifugation was used to isolate PBMCs, with at least 7 million per sample. Total RNA, at least 6 micrograms per sample, was extracted from PBMCs with Trizol reagent. Naive CD45RAhigh/CD27high T cell percentages were measured by flow cytometry on a PBMC aliquot from every donor.

The clonotype was recovered from a woman aged 60-70 years in good health. The sequence links TRBV28 to TRBJ1-2; 8 of the junction bases match TRBD1. Sequenced sample: blood. The CDR3 loop reads CASSPGGRGYTF. Here is the DNA: TGTGCCAGCAGCCCAGGGGGCAGAGGCTACACCTTC.